One and the same sample provided the 15 T cell receptor beta chains below, sequenced in a study of response to subunit inactivated influenza vaccine. TCRdb re-called the RT-PCR reads through MiXCR, storing one row per CDR3 protein. The sample lists about 160,000 distinct CDR3 sequences, about 11% occurring once. Sequencing used non-naive T cells sorted from PBMCs, obtained more than 35 days after vaccination. The receptors here all came from a man aged 50 or older who received an inactivated influenza vaccine.

This clonotype was detected ten times or more. V usage is TRBV7-2 and J usage is TRBJ2-1; D is unresolved. The CDR3 sequence is 15 residues long. V lost 0 bases, J lost 2 bases, and 8 bases lay in between. Germline V lookup: CDR1 SGHTA, CDR2 FQGNSA. The CDR3 bases are TGTGCCAGCAGCTTAGCTGGACCCCCCTACAATGAGCAGTTCTTC. As protein: CASSLAGPPYNEQFF.

This clonotype was counted between two and nine times. The rearrangement uses TRBV10-3 and TRBJ2-7; no clear D gene. Trimming left V 4 bases short and J 0 bases short, with 10 bases between. Germline loops: CDR1 ENHRY, CDR2 SYGVKD. The CDR3 loop spans 14 amino acids. CDR3 DNA: TGTGCCATCAGTGGGATAGGGTCCTCCTACGAGCAGTACTTC. Protein product: CAISGIGSSYEQYF.

This clonotype was seen only a few times. The V call is TRBV6-1, the J call TRBJ2-7; possibly TRBD1 for D (6 bases). V shed 6 bases and J shed 0 bases, with 15 bases lying between them. The CDR3 covers 15 residues. Looked up from germline, CDR1 is MNHNS and CDR2 is SASEGT. CDR3: CASRPGTRSSYEQYF. CDR3 bases: TGTGCCAGCAGACCCGGGACACGGAGCTCCTACGAGCAGTACTTC.

This clonotype has ten or more counts. The chain carries TRBV20-1 and TRBJ2-5; D not resolved. Trimming pared 1 base from V and 3 bases from J, leaving 6 bases between. The length of the CDR3 is 12 residues. Germline V lookup: CDR1 DFQATT, CDR2 SNEGSKA (reference sequence). This CDR3 reads CSARGGKETQYF. Written as DNA, the CDR3 is TGCAGTGCTAGAGGGGGAAAAGAGACCCAGTACTTC.

The chain uses TRBV4-3 and TRBJ1-1; D perhaps matches TRBD1 (5 bases). V shed 0 bases and J shed 1 base, with 12 bases lying between them. Germline CDR1 reads LGHNA; CDR2 reads YSLEER. The CDR3 is made up of 16 amino acids. The CDR3 DNA reads as TGCGCCAGCAGCCAAGAGGGAGGTACAGGGAACACTGAAGCTTTCTTT. It encodes CASSQEGGTGNTEAFF.

In its sample, this clonotype was seen many times. This chain joins TRBV10-3 and TRBJ2-7; TRBD2 matches at 10 bases. The ends lost 3 bases at V and 3 bases at J; junction bases unmatched: 5. The CDR3 runs 15 residues. Germline V gene data show CDR1 as ENHRY and CDR2 as SYGVKD. The CDR3 protein is CAISELAGSYYEQYF. DNA for the CDR3: TGTGCCATCAGTGAACTAGCGGGATCTTACTACGAGCAGTACTTC.

The V call is TRBV28, the J call TRBJ2-3, with 10 bases lining up with TRBD2. This CDR3 has 20 residues. Germline CDR1 MDHEN, CDR2 SYDVKM. After removal of 5 bases from V and 0 bases from J, the junction contained 17 bases not matched to a gene. The CDR3 region is CASSPGLAQPTTTSTDTQYF. In DNA form, the CDR3 reads TGTGCCAGCAGTCCGGGACTAGCGCAACCGACTACTACTAGCACAGATACGCAGTATTTT.

This clonotype was observed a handful of times. The chain joins TRBV6-1 to TRBJ1-1; TRBD1 aligns across 9 bases. Losses at the gene ends were 5 bases for V and 4 bases for J; bases not matched to a gene: 8. Germline V gene sequence: CDR1 MNHNS, CDR2 SASEGT. The CDR3 consists of 15 residues. As DNA, the CDR3 is TGTGCCAGCAGTACCAAGACAGGGGGGGGCACTGAAGCTTTCTTT. Translating gives CASSTKTGGGTEAFF.

The sample holds a few counts of this clonotype. This chain connects TRBV28 to TRBJ1-2, with no clear D. V lost 2 bases, J lost 2 bases, and 6 bases lay in between. Germline-derived CDR1 and CDR2 are MDHEN and SYDVKM. The CDR3 runs to 13 residues. The CDR3 spells CASSLVLNYGYTF. For the CDR3, the DNA is TGTGCCAGCAGTTTAGTGCTAAACTATGGCTACACCTTC.

The chain uses TRBV12-3 or TRBV12-4 and TRBJ1-5, with D hard to call. The length of the CDR3 is 13 residues. V was clipped by 7 bases and J by 4 bases, with 11 bases between them. The CDR3, as DNA: TGTGCCAGCACCCTAGGTTGGAATCAGCCCCAGCATTTT. Its protein product is CASTLGWNQPQHF.

The sample holds many counts of this clonotype. This chain connects TRBV29-1 to TRBJ2-1; maybe TRBD1 (5 bases). Germline V gene sequence: CDR1 SQVTM, CDR2 ANQGSEA. The V and J ends lost 6 bases and 6 bases respectively, with 18 bases between them. The CDR3 totals 14 residues. The CDR3 DNA reads TGCAGCGTCGAACAATCCGACAGACTCAATGAGCAGTTCTTC. Encoded protein: CSVEQSDRLNEQFF.

The chain links TRBV18 to TRBJ1-1, with TRBD1 as a possible D gene (5 bases). V was pared by 0 bases and J by 4 bases, with 9 bases between. This CDR3 is built from 14 residues. Germline CDR1 and CDR2: KGHSH and LQKENI. The CDR3 spells CASSPPGGPTEAFF. CDR3 in DNA: TGTGCCAGCTCACCACCTGGGGGTCCCACTGAAGCTTTCTTT.

This clonotype showed up many times. V and J are TRBV7-9 and TRBJ2-1, with TRBD1 matching 9 bases. Losses at the gene ends were 4 bases for V and 6 bases for J; bases not matched to a gene: 10. CDR1 SEHNR and CDR2 FQNEAQ come from the germline V gene (reference sequence). CDR3 size: 16 residues. The CDR3 reads CASSSLSGTGFNEQFF. The CDR3 nucleotides are TGTGCCAGCAGCTCCCTCTCCGGGACAGGGTTCAATGAGCAGTTCTTC.

The chain carries TRBV5-1 and TRBJ2-5; maybe TRBD1 (6 bases). The CDR3 has 14 amino acids. Trimming pared 4 bases from V and 1 base from J, leaving 11 bases between. CDR1 SGHRS and CDR2 YFSETQ come from the germline V gene. The CDR3 region is CASSLQGIQETQYF. The CDR3 region has the DNA TGCGCCAGCAGCCTACAGGGAATCCAAGAGACCCAGTACTTC.

There are many counts of this clonotype. The chain uses TRBV28 and TRBJ2-1, with TRBD2 as a possible D gene (5 bases). Looked up from germline, CDR1 is MDHEN and CDR2 is SYDVKM. The CDR3 spans 15 residues. V lost 6 bases to trimming and J lost 7 bases, with 19 bases between them. The CDR3 loop reads CASSRPGSLGNEQFF. The CDR3 region has the DNA TGTGCCAGCAGCCGCCCGGGATCATTGGGAAATGAGCAGTTCTTC.